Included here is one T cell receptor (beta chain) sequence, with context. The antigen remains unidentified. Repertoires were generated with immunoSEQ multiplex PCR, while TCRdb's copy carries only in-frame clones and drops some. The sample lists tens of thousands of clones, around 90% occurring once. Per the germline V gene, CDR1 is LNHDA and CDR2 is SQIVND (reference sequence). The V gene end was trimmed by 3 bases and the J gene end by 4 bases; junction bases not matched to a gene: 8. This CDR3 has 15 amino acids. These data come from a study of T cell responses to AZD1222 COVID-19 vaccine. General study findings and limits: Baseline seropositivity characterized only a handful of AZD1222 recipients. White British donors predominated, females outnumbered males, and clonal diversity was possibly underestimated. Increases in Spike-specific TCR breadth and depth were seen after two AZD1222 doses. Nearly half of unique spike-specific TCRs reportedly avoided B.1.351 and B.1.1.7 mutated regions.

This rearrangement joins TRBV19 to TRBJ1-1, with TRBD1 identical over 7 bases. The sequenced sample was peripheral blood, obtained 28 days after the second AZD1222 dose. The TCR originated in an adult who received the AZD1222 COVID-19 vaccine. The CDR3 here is CASSIQGVPITEAFF. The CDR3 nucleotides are TGTGCCAGTAGTATTCAGGGGGTTCCGATCACTGAAGCTTTCTTT.